The 23 T cell receptor beta chains presented below share a single source sample, sequenced in a study of blood T cell repertoires in COVID-19. Assay: immunoSEQ multiplex PCR; the TCRdb copy retains only in-frame clones and omits some. The sample holds around 370,000 clones, 90% seen once. The sequenced sample was peripheral blood. Receptors originate from a man younger than 35 with active or convalescent COVID-19.

A few counts support this clone. V gene TRBV7-6 combines with J gene TRBJ2-2; weak D call: TRBD1 (5 bases). Trimming cost V 2 bases and J 5 bases, with 12 bases left between them. Germline V CDR1 and CDR2: SGHVS, FNYEAQ. The CDR3 length is 15 residues. The CDR3 DNA is TGTGCCAGCAGCTTACGTCAGGGATGGACCGGGGAGCTGTTTTTT. Encoded protein: CASSLRQGWTGELFF.

This chain links TRBV5-6 with TRBJ1-1; 9 bases line up with TRBD1. The germline V gene encodes CDR1 SGHDT and CDR2 YYEEEE. This CDR3 has 16 residues. The J segment lost 5 bases and the V segment lost 4 bases, leaving 12 bases of the junction unmatched. The CDR3 DNA reads TGTGCCAGCAGCCACCTACGGGGACAGGGTGGTACTGAAGCTTTCTTT. Translated, it gives CASSHLRGQGGTEAFF. Drawing the rest from reference TRBV5-6 and TRBJ1-1, the complete variable domain is DAGVTQSPTHLIKTRGQQVTLRCSPKSGHDTVSWYQQALGQGPQFIFQYYEEEERQRGNFPDRFSGHQFPNYSSELNVNALLLGDSALYLCASSHLRGQGGTEAFFGQGTRLTVV.

The chain carries TRBV7-6 and TRBJ2-5; 10 bases agree with TRBD2. The CDR3 runs 16 residues. The J segment lost 5 bases and the V segment lost 1 base, leaving 7 bases of the junction unmatched. Germline loops: CDR1 SGHVS, CDR2 FNYEAQ. CDR3 bases: TGTGCCAGCAGCTTAGACTCAGCGGGGGGGACGGAGACCCAGTACTTC. It translates to CASSLDSAGGTETQYF.

The V gene is TRBV28, the J gene TRBJ1-2; 7 bases are a match to TRBD1. Trimming removed 5 bases from V and 4 bases from J; junction bases left unmatched: 4. The CDR3 runs 13 residues. Germline V gene lookup returns CDR1 MDHEN and CDR2 SYDVKM. The CDR3 coding sequence is TGTGCCAGCAGTGATTGGGACAGCTATGGCTACACCTTC. It is translated as CASSDWDSYGYTF.

V is TRBV7-2 and J is TRBJ2-7, with TRBD2 identical over 12 bases. The CDR3 contains 14 residues. Germline V gives CDR1 SGHTA, CDR2 FQGNSA. After removal of 4 bases from V and 7 bases from J, the junction contained 5 bases not matched to a gene. The CDR3 DNA reads as TGTGCCAGCAGCTCTCAGGGACTAGCGGGTGAGCAGTACTTC. This gives the protein CASSSQGLAGEQYF. Full variable domain (outside the CDR3, taken from reference TRBV7-2 and TRBJ2-7): GAGVSQSPSNKVTEKGKDVELRCDPISGHTALYWYRQSLGQGLEFLIYFQGNSAPDKSGLPSDRFSAERTGGSVSTLTIQRTQQEDSAVYLCASSSQGLAGEQYFGPGTRLTVT.

The chain joins TRBV4-2 to TRBJ2-1, with D possibly TRBD2 on 7 matching bases. The CDR3 consists of 16 residues. V lost 3 bases and J 3 bases, leaving 15 bases between the germline ends. The germline V gene has CDR1 LGHNA and CDR2 YNFKEQ. The CDR3 DNA reads as TGTGCCAGCAGCCAGTACGAGGGGGGGATCTACAATGAGCAGTTCTTC. Its translation is CASSQYEGGIYNEQFF.

This chain uses TRBV18 with TRBJ2-2, with D tentatively TRBD2 (6 bases). CDR1 is KGHSH, CDR2 LQKENI, per germline. The CDR3 sequence is 17 residues long. V dropped 4 bases and J dropped 6 bases, with 21 bases sitting between them. CDR3 loop: CASSLREWTQKAGELFF. The CDR3 DNA sequence: TGTGCCAGCTCACTGCGGGAATGGACCCAGAAGGCCGGGGAGCTGTTTTTT.

This clone came up a few times. The chain combines TRBV2 with TRBJ1-4; possibly TRBD1 for D (6 bases). V lost 10 bases and J lost 3, with 12 bases in between. Germline V gives CDR1 SNHLY, CDR2 FYNNEI. CDR3 length: 13 amino acids. CDR3 sequence reads: CATARTANEKLFF. CDR3 bases: TGTGCCACAGCAAGGACAGCTAATGAAAAACTGTTTTTT.

The chain uses TRBV19 and TRBJ2-7; D is possibly TRBD1 (5 bases). Germline lookup yields CDR1 LNHDA and CDR2 SQIVND (reference sequence). The ends were cut back, 1 base at V and 4 bases at J, with 17 bases in the middle. This CDR3 comprises 16 residues. The CDR3 here is CASSIGGHSALYEQYF. The CDR3 DNA reads as TGTGCCAGTAGTATAGGGGGCCACAGCGCCCTTTACGAGCAGTACTTC.

This rearrangement joins TRBV10-2 to TRBJ2-1; 8 nucleotides line up with TRBD1. V lost 8 bases, J lost 6 bases, and 3 bases stayed unmatched. Germline CDR1 reads WSHSY; CDR2 reads SAAADI. The CDR3 loop spans 12 amino acids. CDR3 coding DNA: TGCGCCAGCGGGACAGGCAGCAATGAGCAGTTCTTC. It encodes CASGTGSNEQFF.

The chain has TRBV7-8 and TRBJ1-1; D not resolved. The V end lost 1 base, the J end lost 1 base, and 7 bases lay between the germline ends. The CDR3 length is 14 residues. CDR1 is SGHVS, CDR2 FQNEAQ, per germline. The CDR3 here is CASSLVPGNTEAFF. The CDR3 DNA follows: TGTGCCAGCAGCTTAGTGCCGGGGAACACTGAAGCTTTCTTT.

The rearrangement links TRBV2 to TRBJ2-7; 9 positions agree with TRBD2. V was pared by 7 bases and J by 4 bases, with 5 bases of the junction left unmatched. From germline, CDR1 is SNHLY and CDR2 FYNNEI. The CDR3 runs to 13 residues. The CDR3 sequence: CASNVAGEYEQYF. In nucleotides, the CDR3 is TGTGCCAGCAATGTAGCGGGAGAGTACGAGCAGTACTTC.

With respect to this clone: At one end, the junction sequence differs from germline, possibly due to a read error. The chain is built from TRBV9 and TRBJ2-6, with D possibly being TRBD1 (5 bases). Looked up from germline, CDR1 is SGDLS and CDR2 is YYNGEE. CDR3 length: 16 residues. For the CDR3, the DNA is TGTGCCAGCAGCGTAGGTATCTCTTCTGGGGCCAACGTGCTGACTTTC. Encoded protein: CASSVGISSGANVLTF.

The chain couples TRBV6-2 or TRBV6-3 to TRBJ1-1, with 8 bases that match TRBD1. The CDR3 covers 14 residues. The germline V gene encodes CDR1 MNHEY and CDR2 SVGEGT. V lost 2 bases to trimming and J lost 5 bases; unmatched junction nucleotides: 4. The CDR3 sequence is CASSYPDRATEAFF. Here the CDR3 DNA reads TGTGCCAGCAGTTACCCGGACAGGGCGACTGAAGCTTTCTTT.

The gene calls are TRBV2 and TRBJ2-5; tentatively, D is TRBD2 (6 bases). This CDR3 comprises 16 residues. Trimming took 2 bases from V and 5 from J, leaving 18 bases between them. CDR1 SNHLY and CDR2 FYNNEI come from the germline V gene. DNA of the CDR3: TGTGCCAGCAGTGAATATGGACTAAAGGGGCGGGAGACCCAGTACTTC. Translating gives CASSEYGLKGRETQYF.

The chain joins TRBV30 to TRBJ1-5; D call uncertain. The CDR3 is 14 amino acids. The germline V gene encodes CDR1 GTSNPN and CDR2 SVGIG (reference sequence). V was clipped by 2 bases and J by 2 bases, with 10 bases between them. CDR3 loop: CAWSSFGGNQPQHF. CDR3 coding DNA: TGTGCCTGGAGTTCGTTCGGGGGCAATCAGCCCCAGCATTTT. The full variable domain, completed using reference TRBV30 and TRBJ1-5, is SQTIHQWPATLVQPVGSPLSLECTVEGTSNPNLYWYRQAAGRGLQLLFYSVGIGQISSEVPQNLSASRPQDRQFILSSKKLLLSDSGFYLCAWSSFGGNQPQHFGDGTRLSIL.

The V and J genes are TRBV11-3 and TRBJ2-1; no clear D. The CDR3 sequence is 16 residues long. Trimming removed 0 bases from V and 7 bases from J, with 16 bases in between. Germline loops: CDR1 SGHNT, CDR2 YENEEA. The CDR3 reads CASSLDGESAENEQFF. As DNA, the CDR3 is TGTGCCAGCAGCTTAGACGGAGAGTCGGCTGAGAATGAGCAGTTCTTC.

V is TRBV2 and J is TRBJ1-2, with 7 bases fitting TRBD1. In germline, CDR1 is SNHLY, CDR2 FYNNEI. The CDR3 has 13 residues. The V gene end was trimmed by 8 bases and the J gene end by 4 bases; junction bases not matched to a gene: 7. The chain's CDR3 is CASGTDLGYGYTF. The CDR3 nucleotides are TGTGCCAGCGGGACAGATTTGGGCTATGGCTACACCTTC.

With respect to this clone: The identical CDR3 is also encoded by other nucleotide sequences in the sample. The chain uses TRBV12-3 or TRBV12-4 and TRBJ1-1; no clear D. Trimming left V 6 bases short and J 5 bases short, with 7 bases between. This CDR3 is built from 11 residues. The CDR3 sequence is CASSPSTEAFF. The CDR3 region has the DNA TGTGCCAGCAGCCCGTCGACTGAAGCTTTCTTT.

The rearrangement uses TRBV16 and TRBJ1-1; a weak D match, TRBD1 (6 bases). This CDR3 comprises 15 residues. Germline V gene lookup returns CDR1 KGHSY and CDR2 FQNENV. V lost 4 bases to trimming and J lost 0 bases, with 12 bases between them. CDR3 sequence (DNA): TGTGCCAGCAGCCTCGCGACAGGTCTGAACACTGAAGCTTTCTTT. This encodes CASSLATGLNTEAFF. The full variable domain, completed using reference TRBV16 and TRBJ1-1, is GEEVAQTPKHLVRGEGQKAKLYCAPIKGHSYVFWYQQVLKNEFKFLISFQNENVFDETGMPKERFSAKCLPNSPCSLEIQATKLEDSAVYFCASSLATGLNTEAFFGQGTRLTVV.

This chain connects TRBV3-1 (or the pseudogene TRBV3-2) to TRBJ1-2; 7 nucleotides match TRBD1. The junction had 7 bases not matched to a gene; V was cut back by 3 bases and J by 0 bases. In germline, CDR1 is LGHDT, CDR2 YNNKEL (reference sequence). The CDR3 is 16 residues long. The CDR3 sequence is CASSQSGQQTNYGYTF. CDR3 sequence (DNA): TGTGCCAGCAGCCAGTCGGGACAGCAGACTAACTATGGCTACACCTTC.

V and J are TRBV4-1 and TRBJ2-1, with D unclear. With 4 bases removed from V and 3 bases from J, the gap between germline ends came to 10 bases. Germline CDR1 is MGHRA and CDR2 is YSYEKL. CDR3 length: 14 amino acids. The CDR3 here is CASSPGGYYNEQFF. DNA for the CDR3: TGCGCCAGCAGCCCGGGTGGGTACTACAATGAGCAGTTCTTC.

V usage is TRBV5-5 and J usage is TRBJ2-7; 8 bases are a match to TRBD1. This CDR3 has 17 residues. Trimming cost V 4 bases and J 1 base; bases outside gene matches: 13. CDR1 SGHKS and CDR2 YYEKEE come from the germline V gene (reference sequence). The CDR3 nucleotides read TGTGCCAGCAGCCTGGACAGGGCTGCAAAGCAGTCCTACGAGCAGTACTTC. Its translation is CASSLDRAAKQSYEQYF.